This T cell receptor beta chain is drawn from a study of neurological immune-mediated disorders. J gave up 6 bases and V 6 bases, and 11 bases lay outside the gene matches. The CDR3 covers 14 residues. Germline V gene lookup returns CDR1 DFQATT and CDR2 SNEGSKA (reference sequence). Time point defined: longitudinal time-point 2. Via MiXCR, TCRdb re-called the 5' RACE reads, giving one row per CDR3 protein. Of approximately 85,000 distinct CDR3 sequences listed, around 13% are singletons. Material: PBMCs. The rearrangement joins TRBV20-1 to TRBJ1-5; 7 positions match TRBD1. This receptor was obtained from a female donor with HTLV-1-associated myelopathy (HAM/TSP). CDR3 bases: TGCAGTGCCAGGGCGGGTCCAGGGGGTCAGCCCCAGCATTTT. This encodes CSARAGPGGQPQHF.